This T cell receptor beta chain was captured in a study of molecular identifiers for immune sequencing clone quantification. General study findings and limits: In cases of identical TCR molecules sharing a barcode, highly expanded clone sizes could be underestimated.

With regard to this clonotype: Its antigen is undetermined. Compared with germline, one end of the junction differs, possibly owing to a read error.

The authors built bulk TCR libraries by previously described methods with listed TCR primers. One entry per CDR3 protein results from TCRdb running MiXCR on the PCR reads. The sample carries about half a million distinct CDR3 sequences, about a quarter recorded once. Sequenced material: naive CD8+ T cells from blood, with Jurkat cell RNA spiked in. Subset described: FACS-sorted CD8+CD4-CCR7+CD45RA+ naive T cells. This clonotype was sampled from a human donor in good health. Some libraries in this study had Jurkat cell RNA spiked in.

The CDR3 bases are TGTGCCCGCAGCCACGATTTCGGACGGCCCACCGCTCCGCCGTATTTT. Amino acids: CARSHDFGRPTAPPYF. The chain has TRBV3-1 and TRBJ2-3, with no clear D. Germline V gene data show CDR1 as LGHDT and CDR2 as YNNKEL (reference sequence). This CDR3 region has 16 residues.